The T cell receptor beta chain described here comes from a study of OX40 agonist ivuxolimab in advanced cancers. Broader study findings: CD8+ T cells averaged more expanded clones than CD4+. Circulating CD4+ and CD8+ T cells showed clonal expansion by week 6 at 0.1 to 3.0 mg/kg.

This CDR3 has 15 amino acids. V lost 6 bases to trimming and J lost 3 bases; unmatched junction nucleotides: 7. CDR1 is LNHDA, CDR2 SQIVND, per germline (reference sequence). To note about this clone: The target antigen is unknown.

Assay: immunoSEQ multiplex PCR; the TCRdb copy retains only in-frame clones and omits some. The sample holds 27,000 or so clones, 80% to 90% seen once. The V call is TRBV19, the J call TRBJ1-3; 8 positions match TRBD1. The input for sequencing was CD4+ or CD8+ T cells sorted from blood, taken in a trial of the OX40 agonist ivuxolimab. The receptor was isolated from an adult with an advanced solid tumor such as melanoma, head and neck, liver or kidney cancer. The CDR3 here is CASSLTGVVGNTIYF. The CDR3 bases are TGTGCCAGTAGCCTGACAGGGGTCGTTGGAAACACCATATATTTT.